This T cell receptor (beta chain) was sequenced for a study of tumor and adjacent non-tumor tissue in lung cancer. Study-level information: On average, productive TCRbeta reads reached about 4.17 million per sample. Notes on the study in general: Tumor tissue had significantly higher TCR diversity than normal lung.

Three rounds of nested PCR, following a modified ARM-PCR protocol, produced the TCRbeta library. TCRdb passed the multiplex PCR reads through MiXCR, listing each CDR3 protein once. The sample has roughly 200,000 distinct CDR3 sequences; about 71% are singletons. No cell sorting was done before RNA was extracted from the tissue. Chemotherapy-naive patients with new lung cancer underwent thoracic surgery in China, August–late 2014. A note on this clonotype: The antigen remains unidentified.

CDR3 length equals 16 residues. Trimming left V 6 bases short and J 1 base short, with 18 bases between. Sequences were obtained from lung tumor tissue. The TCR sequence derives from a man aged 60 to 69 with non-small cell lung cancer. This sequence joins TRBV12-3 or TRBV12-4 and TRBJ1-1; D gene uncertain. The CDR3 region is CASSRGRRSRNTEAFF. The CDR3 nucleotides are TGTGCCAGCAGCCGTGGGAGGAGGAGTAGGAACACTGAAGCTTTCTTT.